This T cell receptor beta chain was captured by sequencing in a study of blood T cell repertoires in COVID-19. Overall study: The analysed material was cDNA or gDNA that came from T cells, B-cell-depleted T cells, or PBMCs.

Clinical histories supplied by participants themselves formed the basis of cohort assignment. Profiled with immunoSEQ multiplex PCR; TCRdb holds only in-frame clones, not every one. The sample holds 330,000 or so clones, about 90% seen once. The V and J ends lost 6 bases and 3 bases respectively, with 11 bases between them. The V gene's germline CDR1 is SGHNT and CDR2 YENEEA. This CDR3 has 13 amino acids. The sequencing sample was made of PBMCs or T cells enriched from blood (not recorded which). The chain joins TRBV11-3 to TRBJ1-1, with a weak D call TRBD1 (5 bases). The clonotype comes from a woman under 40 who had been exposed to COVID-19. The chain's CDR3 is CASSLQADTEAFF. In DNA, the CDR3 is TGTGCCAGCAGTCTACAGGCGGACACTGAAGCTTTCTTT.